The clone carrying this TCR beta chain was found a few times. Its antigen remains unknown. This specimen comes from a study of T-cell memory formation after mild COVID-19. This CDR3 is built from 12 residues. The germline gives CDR1 DFQATT, CDR2 SNEGSKA (reference sequence). V was pared by 1 base and J by 5 bases, with 8 bases between. Study observations and caveats: The study found balanced CD4/CD8 in clones contracting day 15 to 85 and a CD4+ lean in later expanders.

TCRdb re-called the 5' RACE reads through MiXCR, storing one row per CDR3 protein. The sample shows hundreds of thousands of distinct CDR3 sequences, under 20% of them seen only once. The sequence was collected from a man younger than 35 who had mild COVID-19 (a few samples of this study predate the infection). Cell type and time point are not known. Sequences were obtained from PBMCs or a T cell subset sorted from them (not recorded which). V usage is TRBV20-1 and J usage is TRBJ2-5, with a weak D call TRBD2 (6 bases). The chain's CDR3 is CSARVGRETQYF. CDR3 nucleotide sequence: TGCAGTGCTAGAGTAGGGAGGGAGACCCAGTACTTC.